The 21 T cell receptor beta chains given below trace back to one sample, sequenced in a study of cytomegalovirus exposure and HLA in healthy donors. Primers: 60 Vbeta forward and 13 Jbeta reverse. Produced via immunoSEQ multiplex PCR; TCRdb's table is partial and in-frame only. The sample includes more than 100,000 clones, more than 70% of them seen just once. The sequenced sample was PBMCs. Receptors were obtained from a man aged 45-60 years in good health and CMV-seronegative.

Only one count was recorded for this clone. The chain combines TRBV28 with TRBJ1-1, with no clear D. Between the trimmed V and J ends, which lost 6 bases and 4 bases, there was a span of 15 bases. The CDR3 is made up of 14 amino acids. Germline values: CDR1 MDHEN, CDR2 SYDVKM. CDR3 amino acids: CASRQIVDGTEAFF. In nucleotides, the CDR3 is TGTGCCAGCAGACAGATAGTTGATGGCACTGAAGCTTTCTTT.

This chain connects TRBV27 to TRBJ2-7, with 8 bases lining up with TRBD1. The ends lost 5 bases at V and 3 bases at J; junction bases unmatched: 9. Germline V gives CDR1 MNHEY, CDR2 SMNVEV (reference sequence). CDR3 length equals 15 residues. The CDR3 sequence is CASSLGAGGLYEQYF. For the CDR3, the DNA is TGTGCCAGCAGTCTCGGCGCAGGGGGCCTCTACGAGCAGTACTTC.

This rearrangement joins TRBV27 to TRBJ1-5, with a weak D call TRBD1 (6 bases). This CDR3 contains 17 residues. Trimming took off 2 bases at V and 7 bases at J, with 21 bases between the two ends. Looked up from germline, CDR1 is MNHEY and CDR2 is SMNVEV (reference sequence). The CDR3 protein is CASSLGYRVAICQPQHF. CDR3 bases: TGTGCCAGCAGTTTAGGATACAGGGTAGCCATCTGCCAGCCCCAGCATTTT.

The CDR3 DNA reads as TGCGCCAGCAGCCAAGCCCCCCCGAGTTCCCCCGGGGAGCTGTTTTTT. Residues: CASSQAPPSSPGELFF. V usage is TRBV4-3 and J usage is TRBJ2-2; D is unclear. Trimming removed 1 base at V and 6 bases at J, with 15 bases between. CDR3 size: 16 residues. The V gene's germline CDR1 is LGHNA and CDR2 YSLEER.

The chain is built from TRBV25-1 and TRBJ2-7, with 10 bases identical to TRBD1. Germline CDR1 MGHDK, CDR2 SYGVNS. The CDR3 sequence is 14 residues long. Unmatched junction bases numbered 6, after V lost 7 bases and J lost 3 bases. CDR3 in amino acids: CASMGQGSIYEQYF. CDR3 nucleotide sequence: TGTGCCAGCATGGGACAGGGGTCCATCTACGAGCAGTACTTC.

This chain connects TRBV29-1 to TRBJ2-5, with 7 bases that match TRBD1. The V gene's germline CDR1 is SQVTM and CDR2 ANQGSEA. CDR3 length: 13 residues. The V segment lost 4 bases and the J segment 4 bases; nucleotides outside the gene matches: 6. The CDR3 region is CSVATGTGETQYF. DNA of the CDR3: TGCAGCGTTGCGACAGGGACCGGAGAGACCCAGTACTTC.

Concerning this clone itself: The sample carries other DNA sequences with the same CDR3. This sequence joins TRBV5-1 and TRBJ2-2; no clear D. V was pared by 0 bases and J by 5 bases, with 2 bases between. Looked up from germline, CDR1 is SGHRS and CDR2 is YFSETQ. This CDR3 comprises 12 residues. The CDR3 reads CASSLATGELFF. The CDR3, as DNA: TGCGCCAGCAGCTTGGCTACCGGGGAGCTGTTTTTT.

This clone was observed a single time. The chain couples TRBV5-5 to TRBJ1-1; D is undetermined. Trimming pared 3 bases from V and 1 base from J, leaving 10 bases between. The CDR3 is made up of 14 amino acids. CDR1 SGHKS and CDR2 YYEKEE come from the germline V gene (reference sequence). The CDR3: CASSWNYANTEAFF. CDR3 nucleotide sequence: TGTGCCAGCAGCTGGAACTACGCGAACACTGAAGCTTTCTTT. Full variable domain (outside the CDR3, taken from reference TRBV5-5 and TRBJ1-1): DAGVTQSPTHLIKTRGQQVTLRCSPISGHKSVSWYQQVLGQGPQFIFQYYEKEERGRGNFPDRFSARQFPNYSSELNVNALLLGDSALYLCASSWNYANTEAFFGQGTRLTVV.

CDR3 DNA sequence: TGTGCCAGCTCACGTCTGAGCAATCAGCCCCAGCATTTT. Amino acid sequence: CASSRLSNQPQHF. The chain carries TRBV18 and TRBJ1-5, with D unresolved. The CDR3 contains 13 residues. Trimming pared 4 bases from V and 1 base from J, leaving 5 bases between. Germline loops: CDR1 KGHSH, CDR2 LQKENI.

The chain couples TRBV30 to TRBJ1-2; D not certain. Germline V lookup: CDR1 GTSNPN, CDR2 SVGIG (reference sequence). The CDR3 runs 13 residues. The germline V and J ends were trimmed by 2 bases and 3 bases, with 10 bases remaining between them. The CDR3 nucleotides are TGTGCCTGGAGTTCTCGGAGCGACTATGGCTACACCTTC. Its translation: CAWSSRSDYGYTF.

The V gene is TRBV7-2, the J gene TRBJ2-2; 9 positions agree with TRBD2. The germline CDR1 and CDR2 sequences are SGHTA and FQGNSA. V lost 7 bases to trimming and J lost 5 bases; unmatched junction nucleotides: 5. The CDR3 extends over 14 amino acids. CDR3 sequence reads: CASKRRGGTGELFF. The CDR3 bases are TGTGCCAGCAAGAGGCGGGGGGGAACCGGGGAGCTGTTTTTT.

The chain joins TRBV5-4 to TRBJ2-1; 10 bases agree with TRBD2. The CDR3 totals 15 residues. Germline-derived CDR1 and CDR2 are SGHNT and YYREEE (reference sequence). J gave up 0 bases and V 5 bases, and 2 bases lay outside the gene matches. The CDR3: CASRASGSSYNEQFF. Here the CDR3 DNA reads TGTGCCAGCAGGGCTAGCGGGAGCTCCTACAATGAGCAGTTCTTC.

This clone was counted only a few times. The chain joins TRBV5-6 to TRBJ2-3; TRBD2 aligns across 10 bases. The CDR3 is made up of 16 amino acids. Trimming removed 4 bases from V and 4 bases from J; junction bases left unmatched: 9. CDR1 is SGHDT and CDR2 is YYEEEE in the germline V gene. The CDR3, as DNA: TGTGCCAGCAGCCGCCCTAGCGGGAGTGGAGCAGATACGCAGTATTTT. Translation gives CASSRPSGSGADTQYF.

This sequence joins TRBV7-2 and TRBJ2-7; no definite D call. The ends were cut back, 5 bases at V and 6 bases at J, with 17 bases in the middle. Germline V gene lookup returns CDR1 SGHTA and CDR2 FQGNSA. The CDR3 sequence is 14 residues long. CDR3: CASSPSQALSEQYF. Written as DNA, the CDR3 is TGTGCCAGCAGCCCGTCTCAGGCCCTCTCCGAGCAGTACTTC.

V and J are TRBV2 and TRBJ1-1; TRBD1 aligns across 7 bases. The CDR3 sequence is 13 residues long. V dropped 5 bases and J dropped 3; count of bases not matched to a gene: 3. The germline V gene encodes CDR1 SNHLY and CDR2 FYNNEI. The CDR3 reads CASSRGGYTEAFF. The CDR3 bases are TGTGCCAGCAGTAGAGGGGGCTACACTGAAGCTTTCTTT.

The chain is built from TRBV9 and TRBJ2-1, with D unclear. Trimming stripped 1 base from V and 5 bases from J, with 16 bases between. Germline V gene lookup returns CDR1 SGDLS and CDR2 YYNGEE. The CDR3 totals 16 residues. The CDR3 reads CASSVRFRKRNNEQFF. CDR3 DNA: TGTGCCAGCAGCGTAAGGTTTCGGAAGCGAAACAATGAGCAGTTCTTC.

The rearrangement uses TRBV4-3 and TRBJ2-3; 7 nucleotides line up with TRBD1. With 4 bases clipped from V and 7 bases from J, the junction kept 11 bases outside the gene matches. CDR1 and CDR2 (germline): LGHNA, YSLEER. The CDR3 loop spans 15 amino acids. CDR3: CASSPRQGSGNTQYF. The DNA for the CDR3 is TGCGCCAGCAGCCCGAGACAGGGTAGTGGGAATACGCAGTATTTT.

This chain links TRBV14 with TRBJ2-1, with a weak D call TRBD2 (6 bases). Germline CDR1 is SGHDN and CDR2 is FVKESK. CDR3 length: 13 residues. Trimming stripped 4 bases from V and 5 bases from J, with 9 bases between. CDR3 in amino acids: CASSRGRNNEQFF. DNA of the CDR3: TGTGCCAGCAGCCGAGGGAGGAACAATGAGCAGTTCTTC.

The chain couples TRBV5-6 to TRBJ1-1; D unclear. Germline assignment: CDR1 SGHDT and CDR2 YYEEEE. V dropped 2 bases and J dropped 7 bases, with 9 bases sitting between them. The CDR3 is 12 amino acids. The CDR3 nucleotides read TGTGCCAGCAGCTTATTTCCCCATGAAGCTTTCTTT. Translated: CASSLFPHEAFF.

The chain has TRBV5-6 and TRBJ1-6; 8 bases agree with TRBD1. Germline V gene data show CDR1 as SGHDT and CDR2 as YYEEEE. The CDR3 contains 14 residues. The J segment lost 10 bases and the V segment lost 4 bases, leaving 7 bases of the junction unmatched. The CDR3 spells CASSRGQGDSPLHF. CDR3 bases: TGTGCCAGCAGCCGAGGACAGGGCGACTCACCCCTCCACTTT.

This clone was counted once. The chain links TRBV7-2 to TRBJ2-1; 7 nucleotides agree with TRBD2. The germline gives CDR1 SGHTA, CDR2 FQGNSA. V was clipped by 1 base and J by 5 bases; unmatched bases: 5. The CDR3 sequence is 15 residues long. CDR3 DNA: TGTGCCAGCAGCTTAGGTCCGGGGGGTCACAATGAGCAGTTCTTC. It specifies CASSLGPGGHNEQFF.